This record looks at one T cell receptor beta chain sequence and its context. Time point indicated: after dendritic cell vaccination, including at tumor progression/relapse. The data stem from a study of glioma-infiltrating T cells after dendritic cell vaccination. Study information: Between about 2002 and 2013, patients got autologous tumor lysate-pulsed dendritic cell vaccines.

CDR3 length equals 15 residues. Looked up from germline, CDR1 is MNHNS and CDR2 is SASEGT. V lost 6 bases to trimming and J lost 10 bases; unmatched junction nucleotides: 13. The primer mix had 60 V beta and 13 J beta primers. Generated by immunoSEQ multiplex PCR, the TCRdb table keeps only in-frame clones and is missing some. The sample records 50,000 to 75,000 clones, about 84% being singletons. The chain has TRBV6-1 and TRBJ2-1; TRBD2 matches at 9 bases. The sequencing here drew on blood, taken after dendritic cell vaccination. The receptor was derived from a human donor with glioblastoma. The CDR3 region is CASRPGLAGNYEQFF. In DNA, the CDR3 is TGTGCCAGCAGGCCGGGACTAGCAGGGAATTACGAGCAGTTCTTC.